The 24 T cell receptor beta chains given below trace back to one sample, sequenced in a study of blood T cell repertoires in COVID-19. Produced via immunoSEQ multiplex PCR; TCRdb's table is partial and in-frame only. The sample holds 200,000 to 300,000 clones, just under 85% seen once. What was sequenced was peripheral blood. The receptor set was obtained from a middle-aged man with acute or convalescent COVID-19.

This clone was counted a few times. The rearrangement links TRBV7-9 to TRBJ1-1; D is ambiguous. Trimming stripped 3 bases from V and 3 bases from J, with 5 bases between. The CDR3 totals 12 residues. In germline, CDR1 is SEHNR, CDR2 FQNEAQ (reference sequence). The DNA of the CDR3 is TGTGCCAGCAGCTTCGAGTACACTGAAGCTTTCTTT. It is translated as CASSFEYTEAFF.

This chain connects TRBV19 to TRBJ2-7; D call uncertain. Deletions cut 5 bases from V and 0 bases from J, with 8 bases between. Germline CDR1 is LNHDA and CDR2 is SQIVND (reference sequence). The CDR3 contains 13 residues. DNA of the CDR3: TGTGCCAGTAGTTACACCAGCTCCTACGAGCAGTACTTC. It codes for CASSYTSSYEQYF. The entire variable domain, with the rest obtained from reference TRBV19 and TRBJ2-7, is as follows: DGGITQSPKYLFRKEGQNVTLSCEQNLNHDAMYWYRQDPGQGLRLIYYSQIVNDFQKGDIAEGYSVSREKKESFPLTVTSAQKNPTAFYLCASSYTSSYEQYFGPGTRLTVT.

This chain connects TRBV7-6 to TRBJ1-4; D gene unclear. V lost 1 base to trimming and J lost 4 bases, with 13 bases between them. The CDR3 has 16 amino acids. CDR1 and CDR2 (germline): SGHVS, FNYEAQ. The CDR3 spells CASSLGAWRINEKLFF. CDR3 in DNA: TGTGCCAGCAGCTTAGGAGCGTGGCGAATTAATGAAAAACTGTTTTTT.

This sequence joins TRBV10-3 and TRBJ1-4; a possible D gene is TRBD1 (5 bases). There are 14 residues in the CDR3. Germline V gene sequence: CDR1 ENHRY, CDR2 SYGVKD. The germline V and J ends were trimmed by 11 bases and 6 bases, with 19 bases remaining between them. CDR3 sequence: CAASGGGIHEKLFF. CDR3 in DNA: TGTGCCGCAAGCGGGGGGGGTATTCATGAAAAACTGTTTTTT.

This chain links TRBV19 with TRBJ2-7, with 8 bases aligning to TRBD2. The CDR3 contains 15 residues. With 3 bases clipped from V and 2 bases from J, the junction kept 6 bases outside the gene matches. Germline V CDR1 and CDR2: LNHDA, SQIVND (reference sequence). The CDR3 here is CASSMKSGRAYEQYF. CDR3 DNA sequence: TGTGCCAGTAGTATGAAGAGCGGGAGAGCCTACGAGCAGTACTTC.

CDR3 sequence (DNA): TGTGCCATCAGTGAGTCGTCGGAGATTGAAGCTTTCTTT. Translation gives CAISESSEIEAFF. The chain carries TRBV10-3 and TRBJ1-1, with D unresolved. The length of the CDR3 is 13 residues. The ends were cut back, 0 bases at V and 7 bases at J, with 9 bases in the middle. The germline V gene has CDR1 ENHRY and CDR2 SYGVKD.

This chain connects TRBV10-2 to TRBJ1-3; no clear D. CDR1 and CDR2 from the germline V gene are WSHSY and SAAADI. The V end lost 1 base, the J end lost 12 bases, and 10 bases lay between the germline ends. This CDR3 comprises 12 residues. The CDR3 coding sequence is TGCGCCAGCAGTGAGTTAAACACGAACATATATTTT. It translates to CASSELNTNIYF.

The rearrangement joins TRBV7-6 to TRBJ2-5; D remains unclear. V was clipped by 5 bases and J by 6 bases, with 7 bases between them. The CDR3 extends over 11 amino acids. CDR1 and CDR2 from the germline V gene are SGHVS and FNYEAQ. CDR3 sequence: CASSTGQTQYF. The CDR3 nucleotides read TGTGCCAGCAGCACTGGGCAGACCCAGTACTTC. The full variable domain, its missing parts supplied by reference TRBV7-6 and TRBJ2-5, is GAGVSQSPRYKVTKRGQDVALRCDPISGHVSLYWYRQALGQGPEFLTYFNYEAQQDKSGLPNDRFSAERPEGSISTLTIQRTEQRDSAMYRCASSTGQTQYFGPGTRLLVL.

This CDR3 reads CASSPTTGRSLYNEQFF. CDR3 DNA sequence: TGTGCCAGCAGTCCCACGACAGGTAGGAGTCTCTACAATGAGCAGTTCTTC. The chain uses TRBV27 and TRBJ2-1, with D perhaps matching TRBD1 (6 bases). Germline V gene data show CDR1 as MNHEY and CDR2 as SMNVEV (reference sequence). Trimming stripped 5 bases from V and 3 bases from J, with 20 bases between. CDR3 length equals 17 residues.

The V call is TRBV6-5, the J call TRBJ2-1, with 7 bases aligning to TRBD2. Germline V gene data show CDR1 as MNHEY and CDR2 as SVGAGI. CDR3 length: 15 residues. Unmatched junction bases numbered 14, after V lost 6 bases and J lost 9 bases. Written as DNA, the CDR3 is TGTGCCAGCAGCCACCCCGCTAGCGGAGGAGGTGAGCAGTTCTTC. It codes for CASSHPASGGGEQFF.

The CDR3 here is CATSSGSRSYNEQFF. CDR3 sequence (DNA): TGTGCCACCTCTAGCGGGAGCCGCTCCTACAATGAGCAGTTCTTC. V usage is TRBV6-4 and J usage is TRBJ2-1; TRBD2 aligns across 10 bases. The CDR3 is 15 residues long. CDR1 and CDR2 from the germline V gene are MRHNA and SNTAGT. The V and J ends lost 10 bases and 0 bases, in that order; junction bases with no gene match: 6.

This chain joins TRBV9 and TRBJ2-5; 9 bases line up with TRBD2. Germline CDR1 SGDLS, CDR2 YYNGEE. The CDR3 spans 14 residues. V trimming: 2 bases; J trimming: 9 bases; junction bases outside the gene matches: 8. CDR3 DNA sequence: TGTGCCAGCAGCGTGGCGACTAGCGGTTCGGCCCAGTACTTC. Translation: CASSVATSGSAQYF.

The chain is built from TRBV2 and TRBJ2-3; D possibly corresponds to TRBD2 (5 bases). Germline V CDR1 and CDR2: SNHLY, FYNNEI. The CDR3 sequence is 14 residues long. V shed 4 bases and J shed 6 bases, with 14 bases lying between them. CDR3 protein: CASSAGIVGDTQYF. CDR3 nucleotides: TGTGCCAGCAGTGCCGGGATCGTGGGGGATACGCAGTATTTT.

CDR3: CASSDVTSGTYYNEQFF. The CDR3 DNA sequence: TGTGCCAGCAGTGACGTGACTAGCGGGACCTACTACAATGAGCAGTTCTTC. This chain uses TRBV6-1 with TRBJ2-1; 11 bases are a match to TRBD2. CDR3 length: 17 residues. With 3 bases clipped from V and 3 bases from J, the junction kept 7 bases outside the gene matches. The germline CDR1 and CDR2 sequences are MNHNS and SASEGT.

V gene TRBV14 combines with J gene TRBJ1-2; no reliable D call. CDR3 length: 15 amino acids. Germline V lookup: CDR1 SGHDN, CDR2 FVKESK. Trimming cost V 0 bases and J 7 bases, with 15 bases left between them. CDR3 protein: CASSQDRDTYFGYTF. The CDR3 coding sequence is TGTGCCAGCAGCCAAGATCGAGACACCTATTTTGGCTACACCTTC.

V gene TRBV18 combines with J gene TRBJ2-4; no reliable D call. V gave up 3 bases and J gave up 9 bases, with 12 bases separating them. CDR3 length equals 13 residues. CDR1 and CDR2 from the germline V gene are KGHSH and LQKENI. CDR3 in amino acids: CASSPDRLAIQYF. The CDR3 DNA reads TGTGCCAGCTCACCTGACCGCTTAGCCATTCAGTACTTC. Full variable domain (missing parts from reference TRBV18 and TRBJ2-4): NAGVMQNPRHLVRRRGQEARLRCSPMKGHSHVYWYRQLPEEGLKFMVYLQKENIIDESGMPKERFSAEFPKEGPSILRIQQVVRGDSAAYFCASSPDRLAIQYFGAGTRLSVL.

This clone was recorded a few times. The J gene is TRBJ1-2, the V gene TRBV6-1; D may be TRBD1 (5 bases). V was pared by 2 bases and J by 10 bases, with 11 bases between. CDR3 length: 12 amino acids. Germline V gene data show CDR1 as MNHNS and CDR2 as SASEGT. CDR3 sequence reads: CASSETRGLYTF. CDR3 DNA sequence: TGTGCCAGCAGTGAAACGCGGGGCCTCTACACCTTC.

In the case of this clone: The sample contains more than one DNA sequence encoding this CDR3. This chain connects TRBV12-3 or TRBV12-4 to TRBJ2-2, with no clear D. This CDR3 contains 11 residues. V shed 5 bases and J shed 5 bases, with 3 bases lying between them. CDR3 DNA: TGTGCCAGCAGTCGTACCGGGGAGCTGTTTTTT. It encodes CASSRTGELFF.

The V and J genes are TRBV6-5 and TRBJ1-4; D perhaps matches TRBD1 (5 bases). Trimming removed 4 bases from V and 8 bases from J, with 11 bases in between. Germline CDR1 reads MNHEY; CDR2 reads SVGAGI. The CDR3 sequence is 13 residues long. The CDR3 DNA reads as TGTGCCAGCAGTTTAACGGGGGGAGAAAAACTGTTTTTT. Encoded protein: CASSLTGGEKLFF.

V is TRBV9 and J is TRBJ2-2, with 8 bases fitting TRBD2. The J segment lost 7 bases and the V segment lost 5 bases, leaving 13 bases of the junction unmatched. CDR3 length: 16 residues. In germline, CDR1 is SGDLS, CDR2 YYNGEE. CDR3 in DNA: TGTGCCAGCAGAGAGGGGAGCGGGAGTTATGGCGGGGAGCTGTTTTTT. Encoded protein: CASREGSGSYGGELFF. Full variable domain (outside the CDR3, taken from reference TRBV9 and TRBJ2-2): DSGVTQTPKHLITATGQRVTLRCSPRSGDLSVYWYQQSLDQGLQFLIQYYNGEERAKGNILERFSAQQFPDLHSELNLSSLELGDSALYFCASREGSGSYGGELFFGEGSRLTVL.

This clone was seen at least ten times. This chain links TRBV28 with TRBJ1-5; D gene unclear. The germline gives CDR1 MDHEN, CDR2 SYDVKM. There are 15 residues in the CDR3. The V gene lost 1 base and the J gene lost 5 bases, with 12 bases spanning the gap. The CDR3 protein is CASSLSGVSHQPQHF. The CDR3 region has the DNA TGTGCCAGCAGTTTATCCGGGGTAAGTCATCAGCCCCAGCATTTT.

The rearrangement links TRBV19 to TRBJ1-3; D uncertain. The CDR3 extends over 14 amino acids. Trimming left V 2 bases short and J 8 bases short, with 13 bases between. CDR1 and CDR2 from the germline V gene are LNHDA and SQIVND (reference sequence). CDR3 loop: CASSITPTLDTIYF. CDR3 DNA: TGTGCCAGTAGTATAACCCCGACACTCGACACCATATATTTT. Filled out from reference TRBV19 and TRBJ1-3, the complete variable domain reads DGGITQSPKYLFRKEGQNVTLSCEQNLNHDAMYWYRQDPGQGLRLIYYSQIVNDFQKGDIAEGYSVSREKKESFPLTVTSAQKNPTAFYLCASSITPTLDTIYFGEGSWLTVV.

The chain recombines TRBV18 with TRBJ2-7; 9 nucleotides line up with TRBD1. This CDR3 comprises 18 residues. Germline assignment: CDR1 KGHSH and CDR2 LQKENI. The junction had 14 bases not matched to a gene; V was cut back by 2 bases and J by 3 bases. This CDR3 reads CASSPSLDRGGSYYEQYF. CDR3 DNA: TGTGCCAGCTCACCATCTTTAGACAGGGGGGGAAGTTACTACGAGCAGTACTTC.

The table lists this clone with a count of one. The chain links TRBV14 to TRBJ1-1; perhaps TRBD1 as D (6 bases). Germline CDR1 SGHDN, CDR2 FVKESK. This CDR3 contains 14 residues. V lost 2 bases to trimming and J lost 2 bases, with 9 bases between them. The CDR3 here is CASSQRTANTEAFF. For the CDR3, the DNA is TGTGCCAGCAGCCAACGGACAGCTAACACTGAAGCTTTCTTT. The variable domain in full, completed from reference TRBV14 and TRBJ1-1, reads EAGVTQFPSHSVIEKGQTVTLRCDPISGHDNLYWYRRVMGKEIKFLLHFVKESKQDESGMPNNRFLAERTGGTYSTLKVQPAELEDSGVYFCASSQRTANTEAFFGQGTRLTVV.